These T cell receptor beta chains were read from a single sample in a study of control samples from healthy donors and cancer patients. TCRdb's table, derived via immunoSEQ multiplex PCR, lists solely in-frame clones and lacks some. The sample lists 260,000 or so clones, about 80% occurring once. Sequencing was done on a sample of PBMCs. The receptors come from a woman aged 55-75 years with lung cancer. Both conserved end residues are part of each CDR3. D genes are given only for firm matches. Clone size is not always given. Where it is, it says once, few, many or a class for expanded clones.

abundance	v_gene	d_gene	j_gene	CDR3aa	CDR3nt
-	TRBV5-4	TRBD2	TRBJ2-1	CASSDRGGAGNEQFF	TGTGCCAGCAGCGACCGGGGGGGGGCTGGTAATGAGCAGTTCTTC
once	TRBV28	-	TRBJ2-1	CASSSNLGGSYNEQFF	TGTGCCAGCAGTTCCAACTTGGGAGGCTCCTACAATGAGCAGTTCTTC
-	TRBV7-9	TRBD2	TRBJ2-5	CASSLFLAEGYQETQYF	TGTGCCAGCAGCTTATTTCTAGCGGAGGGGTACCAAGAGACCCAGTACTTC
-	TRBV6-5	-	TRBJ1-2	CASKSDIYGYTF	TGTGCCAGCAAGTCCGATATCTATGGCTACACCTTC
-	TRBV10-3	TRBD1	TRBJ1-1	CAISVGQGKGTEAFF	TGTGCCATCAGTGTAGGACAGGGGAAAGGCACTGAAGCTTTCTTT
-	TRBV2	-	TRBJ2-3	CASSARQRSTDTQYF	TGTGCCAGCAGCGCTAGACAGCGGAGCACAGATACGCAGTATTTT
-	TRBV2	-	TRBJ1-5	CASSAETVYQPQHF	TGTGCCAGCAGTGCTGAGACAGTTTATCAGCCCCAGCATTTT
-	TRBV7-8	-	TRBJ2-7	CASFSGGFSYEQYF	TGTGCCAGCTTTTCCGGAGGGTTCTCCTACGAGCAGTACTTC
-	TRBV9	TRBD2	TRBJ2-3	CASSVGLAGGGGELQYF	TGTGCCAGCAGCGTAGGACTAGCGGGCGGAGGGGGAGAGCTGCAGTATTTT
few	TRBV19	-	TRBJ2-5	CASSSKSGYETQYF	TGTGCCAGTAGCTCTAAGTCGGGATACGAGACCCAGTACTTC
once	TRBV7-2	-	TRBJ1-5	CASSSLGGRLGNQPQHF	TGTGCCAGCAGCTCCCTCGGGGGGCGGCTCGGCAATCAGCCCCAGCATTTT
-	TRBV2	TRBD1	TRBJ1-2	CASSVQGPPYGYTF	TGTGCCAGCAGTGTACAGGGGCCTCCCTATGGCTACACCTTC
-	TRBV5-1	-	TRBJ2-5	CASTPRGNQETQYF	TGCGCCAGCACCCCCCGGGGGAACCAAGAGACCCAGTACTTC
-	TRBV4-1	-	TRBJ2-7	CASSLTTGSSYEQYF	TGCGCCAGCAGCCTAACGACGGGAAGCTCCTACGAGCAGTACTTC
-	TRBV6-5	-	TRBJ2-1	CASSWVGEQFF	TGTGCCAGCAGTTGGGTAGGGGAGCAGTTCTTC
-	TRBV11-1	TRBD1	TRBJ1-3	CASSVTGDSGNTIYF	TGTGCCAGCAGCGTCACAGGGGACTCTGGAAACACCATATATTTT
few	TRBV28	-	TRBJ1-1	CASSAGGEGRTEAFF	TGTGCCAGCAGTGCTGGGGGGGAGGGGAGAACTGAAGCTTTCTTT
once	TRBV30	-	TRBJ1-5	CAWSVRAELAQHF	TGTGCCTGGAGTGTCCGGGCAGAACTCGCCCAGCATTTT
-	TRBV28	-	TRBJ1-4	CARSSGVTKTNEKLFF	TGTGCCAGATCGTCAGGCGTTACGAAAACTAATGAAAAACTGTTTTTT
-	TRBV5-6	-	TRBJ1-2	CASSWGGDYGYTF	TGTGCCAGCAGCTGGGGGGGCGACTATGGCTACACCTTC
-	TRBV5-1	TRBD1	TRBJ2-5	CASSLQGASETQYF	TGCGCCAGCAGCTTGCAGGGGGCTTCAGAGACCCAGTACTTC
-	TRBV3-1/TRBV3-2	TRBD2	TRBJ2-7	CASSPSSGREQYF	TGTGCCAGCAGCCCATCTAGCGGAAGGGAGCAGTACTTC
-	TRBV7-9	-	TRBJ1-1	CASSRTPGGEAFF	TGTGCCAGCAGCCGAACCCCCGGGGGGGAAGCTTTCTTT
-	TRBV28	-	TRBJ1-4	CASSLVSKREKLFF	TGTGCCAGCAGTTTGGTATCCAAGAGGGAAAAACTGTTTTTT
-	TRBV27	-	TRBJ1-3	CASSPPSGNTIYF	TGTGCCAGCAGTCCCCCCTCTGGAAACACCATATATTTT
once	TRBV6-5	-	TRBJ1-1	CASSYRTYTEAFF	TGTGCCAGCAGTTACCGGACCTACACTGAAGCTTTCTTT
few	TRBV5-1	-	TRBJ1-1	CASTGDGSTEAFF	TGCGCCAGCACCGGGGACGGGAGTACTGAAGCTTTCTTT
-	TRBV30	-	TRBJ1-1	CACWTVEAFF	TGTGCCTGCTGGACAGTTGAAGCTTTCTTT
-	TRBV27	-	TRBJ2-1	CASSLMAEHYNEQFF	TGTGCCAGCAGTTTAATGGCGGAGCACTACAATGAGCAGTTCTTC
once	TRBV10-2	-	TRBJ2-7	CASRDLNSYEQYF	TGCGCCAGCAGGGACCTGAACTCCTACGAGCAGTACTTC
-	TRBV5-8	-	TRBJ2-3	CASSWNGQLTDTQYF	TGCGCCAGCAGCTGGAATGGGCAGCTCACAGATACGCAGTATTTT
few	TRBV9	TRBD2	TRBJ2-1	CASSPLAGGNDEQFF	TGTGCCAGCAGCCCACTAGCGGGAGGAAACGATGAGCAGTTCTTC
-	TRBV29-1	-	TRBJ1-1	CSVRTLGGTEAFF	TGCAGCGTTCGGACTCTGGGGGGCACTGAAGCTTTCTTT
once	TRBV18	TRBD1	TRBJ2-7	CASSLLVTGTGSIYEQYF	TGTGCCAGCTCACTTTTAGTAACCGGGACAGGGTCGATCTACGAGCAGTACTTC
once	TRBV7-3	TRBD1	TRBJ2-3	CASSLTGGAGTDTQYF	TGTGCCAGCAGCTTGACAGGGGGCGCCGGCACAGATACGCAGTATTTT
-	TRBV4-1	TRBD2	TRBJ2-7	CASSQDSGVTYEQYF	TGCGCCAGCAGCCAAGATAGCGGGGTAACCTACGAGCAGTACTTC
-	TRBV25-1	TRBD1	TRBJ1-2	CASSESGTGGLRGYTF	TGTGCCAGCAGTGAATCCGGGACAGGGGGGTTGAGGGGCTACACCTTC
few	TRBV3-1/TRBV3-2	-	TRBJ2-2	CASSQVSMGTGELFF	TGTGCCAGCAGCCAAGTATCGATGGGAACCGGGGAGCTGTTTTTT
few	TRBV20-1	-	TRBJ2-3	CSVAGGNTQYF	TGCAGTGTGGCAGGAGGAAATACGCAGTATTTT
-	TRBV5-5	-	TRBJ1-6	CASSFAGAGSPLHF	TGTGCCAGCAGCTTCGCTGGAGCAGGTTCACCCCTCCACTTT
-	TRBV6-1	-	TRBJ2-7	CASSESVYEQYF	TGTGCCAGCAGTGAGAGCGTCTACGAGCAGTACTTC
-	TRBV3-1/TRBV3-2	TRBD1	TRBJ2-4	CASSTTGGASNIQYF	TGTGCCAGCAGTACCACAGGGGGCGCATCGAACATTCAGTACTTC
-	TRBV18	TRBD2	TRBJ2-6	CASSPSGAISGANVLTF	TGTGCCAGCTCACCTAGCGGGGCGATCTCTGGGGCCAACGTCCTGACTTTC
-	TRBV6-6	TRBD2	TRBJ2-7	CASRASSGSETYEQYF	TGTGCCAGCAGGGCCTCTAGCGGGAGTGAAACCTACGAGCAGTACTTC
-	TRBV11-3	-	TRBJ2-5	CASSPDQETQYF	TGTGCCAGCAGCCCCGACCAAGAGACCCAGTACTTC